Each of the 2 T cell receptor beta chains below was sequenced from the same sample in a study of T cell changes during pregnancy in multiple sclerosis (dated 2019 in TCRdb). Library prep was done by the immunoSEQ multiplex PCR assay. This immuneACCESS table, as held by TCRdb, lists in-frame sequences with V and J called but not all clones. Of the missing ones, under half trace to an unresolved V gene in checked studies; the others have no known cause. Here the sample has tens of thousands of clones; 90% to 95% occur a single time. Roughly 1.1% of the sample lies in the top ten. The sequences come from peripheral blood, collected in the third trimester of pregnancy. Every receptor here comes from a female donor with multiple sclerosis, enrolled in a pregnancy study.

The chain combines TRBV11-2 with TRBJ2-2; 13 nucleotides match TRBD2. V lost 4 bases and J lost 6; bases outside the gene matches: 2. This CDR3 is built from 15 residues. CDR1 is SGHAT and CDR2 is FQNNGV in the germline V gene. DNA for the CDR3: TGTGCCAGCAGCTCAGGGACTAGCGGGGCCGGGGAGCTGTTTTTT. Protein: CASSSGTSGAGELFF.

The chain uses TRBV29-1 and TRBJ2-5, with D perhaps TRBD1 (5 bases). Trimming stripped 5 bases from V and 4 bases from J, with 14 bases between. The CDR3 runs to 13 residues. The germline V gene has CDR1 SQVTM and CDR2 ANQGSEA. CDR3 DNA sequence: TGCAGCGTTCAGGGAAAACCCACAGAGACCCAGTACTTC. Its protein product is CSVQGKPTETQYF.